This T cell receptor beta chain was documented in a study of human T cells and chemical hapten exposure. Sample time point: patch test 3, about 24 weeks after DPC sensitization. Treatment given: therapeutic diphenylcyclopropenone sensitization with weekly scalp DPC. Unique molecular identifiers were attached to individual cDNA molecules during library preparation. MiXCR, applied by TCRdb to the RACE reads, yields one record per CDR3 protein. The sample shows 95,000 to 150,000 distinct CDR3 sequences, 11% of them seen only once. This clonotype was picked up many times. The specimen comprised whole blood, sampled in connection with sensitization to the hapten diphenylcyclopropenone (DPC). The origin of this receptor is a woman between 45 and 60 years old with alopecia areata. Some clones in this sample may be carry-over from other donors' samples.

The CDR3 here is CASSFQGGMNGYTF. The CDR3 DNA reads TGTGCCAGCAGTTTCCAGGGGGGAATGAATGGCTACACCTTC. The chain combines TRBV12-3 or TRBV12-4 with TRBJ1-2; TRBD1 aligns across 7 bases. J gave up 6 bases and V 3 bases, and 7 bases lay outside the gene matches. CDR3 length: 14 residues.